The rows below give T cell receptor beta chains drawn from one sample of a study of control samples from healthy donors and cancer patients. Profiled with immunoSEQ multiplex PCR; TCRdb holds only in-frame clones, not every one. The table lists roughly 450,000 clones, around 90% of them singletons, with around 6.8% in the top ten. The material sequenced was PBMCs. The receptors were gathered from a man aged 35-49 years with head and neck cancer. The CDR3 runs from the conserved cysteine through the conserved F or W. A D gene is named only where the DNA matches it firmly. For some rows the clone size is stated as once, few or many, or as a class when expanded; others skip it.

>TRBJ2-7|TRBV7-9|TRBD2|NA
CASSSVSGGSSYEQYF
TGTGCCAGCAGCTCAGTTAGCGGGGGAAGCTCCTACGAGCAGTACTTC
>TRBJ2-7|TRBV27|NA|NA
CASSFLLGGQIPYEQYF
TGTGCCAGCAGTTTTCTTTTAGGCGGACAAATTCCCTACGAGCAGTACTTC
>TRBJ2-5|TRBV2|NA|NA
CASSTLQLAGWETQYF
TGTGCCAGCAGCACCCTACAGCTAGCCGGTTGGGAGACCCAGTACTTC
>TRBJ1-4|TRBV10-3|NA|once
CAIREGVATNEKLFF
TGTGCCATCCGAGAAGGGGTTGCAACTAATGAAAAACTGTTTTTT
>TRBJ1-2|TRBV28|NA|NA
CASSGGSYGYTF
TGTGCCAGCAGTGGGGGGAGCTATGGCTACACCTTC
>TRBJ1-2|TRBV28|TRBD1|NA
CASIRTGVNYGYTF
TGTGCCAGCATCCGGACAGGGGTCAACTATGGCTACACCTTC
>TRBJ1-4|TRBV11-2|TRBD1|once
CASSLGGQGSTNEKLFF
TGTGCCAGCAGCTTAGGCGGACAGGGATCAACTAATGAAAAACTGTTTTTT
>TRBJ2-7|TRBV4-2|NA|NA
CASSQGRRSKASYEQYF
TGTGCCAGCAGCCAGGGAAGGCGCTCCAAGGCCTCCTACGAGCAGTACTTC
>TRBJ2-5|TRBV5-6|TRBD2|NA
CASSKAGARETQYF
TGTGCCAGCAGCAAAGCGGGAGCACGGGAGACCCAGTACTTC
>TRBJ1-6|TRBV30|TRBD1|NA
CAWIPRDRVGSPLHF
TGTGCCTGGATTCCAAGAGACAGGGTCGGGTCACCCCTCCACTTT
>TRBJ1-1|TRBV10-1|TRBD1|NA
CASSDQGAPNTEAFF
TGCGCCAGCAGTGACCAGGGGGCCCCGAACACTGAAGCTTTCTTT
>TRBJ1-1|TRBV19|NA|NA
CASSIQGNTEAFF
TGTGCCAGTAGTATCCAGGGGAACACTGAAGCTTTCTTT
>TRBJ1-4|TRBV10-3|NA|once
CAIRGTASDEKLFF
TGTGCCATCAGGGGGACGGCCAGCGACGAAAAACTGTTTTTT
>TRBJ1-6|TRBV9|TRBD1|NA
CASSRDSGRSPLHF
TGTGCCAGCAGTCGGGACAGCGGTCGGTCACCCCTCCACTTT
>TRBJ2-1|TRBV9|NA|NA
CASSALGGGYNEQFF
TGTGCCAGCAGCGCTTTGGGCGGCGGGTACAATGAGCAGTTCTTC
>TRBJ2-3|TRBV11-3|TRBD2|NA
CASSLGQREKLDTQYF
TGTGCCAGCAGCTTAGGGCAGCGGGAGAAATTGGATACGCAGTATTTT
>TRBJ2-5|TRBV2|NA|once
CASSEPRGETQYF
TGTGCCAGCAGTGAACCGCGAGGCGAGACCCAGTACTTC
>TRBJ2-2|TRBV6-4|NA|NA
CASQAQAGTGELFF
TGTGCCTCGCAAGCACAGGCCGGAACCGGGGAGCTGTTTTTT
>TRBJ1-5|TRBV6-9|TRBD1|NA
CARTGCNQPQHF
TGTGCCAGGACAGGGTGCAATCAGCCCCAGCATTTT
>TRBJ2-7|TRBV5-6|NA|NA
CASSPGGGWDEQYF
TGTGCCAGCAGCCCGGGTGGGGGATGGGACGAGCAGTACTTC
>TRBJ1-6|TRBV25-1|TRBD1|NA
CASADREGNSPLHF
TGTGCCAGCGCGGACAGGGAGGGGAATTCACCCCTCCACTTT
>TRBJ2-7|TRBV2|NA|NA
CASSSDRLYEQYF
TGTGCCAGCAGCTCCGACAGGCTATACGAGCAGTACTTC
>TRBJ2-2|TRBV24-1|NA|once
CATSYWFLGTGELFF
TGTGCCACCAGCTACTGGTTTTTGGGCACCGGGGAGCTGTTTTTT
>TRBJ2-2|TRBV9|NA|NA
CASSVRGGTGELFF
TGTGCCAGCAGCGTAAGGGGGGGAACCGGGGAGCTGTTTTTT
>TRBJ1-2|TRBV6-4|NA|once
CASSPNRDDYGYTF
TGTGCCAGCAGTCCTAACAGGGATGACTATGGCTACACCTTC
>TRBJ1-5|TRBV4-3|TRBD1|NA
CASSQDWDSQMAQHF
TGCGCCAGCAGCCAAGATTGGGACAGCCAAATGGCCCAGCATTTT
>TRBJ1-1|TRBV7-3|NA|NA
CASSLMAGMNTEAFF
TGTGCCAGCAGCTTAATGGCAGGGATGAACACTGAAGCTTTCTTT
>TRBJ2-7|TRBV11-2|NA|NA
CASSFSTGSIAYEQYF
TGTGCCAGCAGCTTCTCAACAGGGTCTATAGCCTACGAGCAGTACTTC